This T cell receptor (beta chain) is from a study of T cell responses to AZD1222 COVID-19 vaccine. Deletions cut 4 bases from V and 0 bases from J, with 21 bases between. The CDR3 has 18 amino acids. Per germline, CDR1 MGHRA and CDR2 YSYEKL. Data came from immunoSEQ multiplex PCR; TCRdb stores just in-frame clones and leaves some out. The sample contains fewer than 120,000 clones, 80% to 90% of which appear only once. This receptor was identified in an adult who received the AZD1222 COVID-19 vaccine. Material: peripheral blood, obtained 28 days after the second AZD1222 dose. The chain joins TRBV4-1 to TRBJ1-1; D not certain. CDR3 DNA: TGCGCCAGCAGCCGCAGCTTTGGGATTCTGGGGATGAACACTGAAGCTTTCTTT. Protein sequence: CASSRSFGILGMNTEAFF.